This T cell receptor beta chain is drawn from a study of cytomegalovirus exposure and HLA in healthy donors. The wider study: The study placed approximately 78% of its 350 to 450 genotyped donors in the Caucasian-associated ancestry cluster. Study-wide results and caveats: Cytomegalovirus status was reportedly diagnosed by the classifier with high sensitivity and specificity. The study flagged roughly 160 TCR beta chains as cytomegalovirus-associated. Within the data, a cluster of highly shared sequence variants was likely a sequencing artifact.

In regard to this clone: No antigen is known for it. One junction end disagrees with the germline gene, perhaps due to a read error.

13 Jbeta primers and 60 Vbeta primers were used for the PCR. This table comes from immunoSEQ multiplex PCR, and its TCRdb copy is limited to in-frame clones, with some not included. The repertoire holds tens of thousands of clones, with about 80% as singletons. Germline loops: CDR1 SSHAT, CDR2 FNYEAQ (reference sequence). The CDR3 loop spans 16 amino acids. The sequenced material came from PBMCs. The genes are TRBV7-7 and TRBJ2-2; 10 nucleotides match TRBD2. This receptor was obtained from a man aged 45-65 years in good health and CMV-seropositive. This CDR3 reads CASSARTSGATGELFF. CDR3 nucleotides: TGTGCTAGCAGCGCTCGGACTAGCGGAGCAACCGGGGAGCTGTTTTTT.